This T cell receptor beta chain is from a study of blood T cell repertoires in COVID-19 (dated by TCRdb to 2020 to 2022). Background for the entire study: Samples covering the acute and convalescent phases of COVID-19 were provided by collaborators in the United States, Italy and Spain. The material from the prospective study consisted of cDNA or gDNA derived from T cells, B-cell-depleted T cells, or PBMCs. The dataset comprised deeply sampled blood TCRbeta repertoires from subjects exposed to, actively infected with, or recovered from COVID-19. The repertoires were made available in a free public database intended to serve as a resource for research on the immune response to SARS-CoV-2. The samples were drawn from the first 160 participants of the ongoing ImmuneRACE study and from over a thousand subjects provided by 6 global collaborators. A de-identified subject ID, COVID-19 status, age in years and sex were almost always included in the sample metadata. Where HLA class I and class II types were available, the types were taken from metadata supplied by the sample provider, not from assay-based typing.

Each collaborating institution followed its own protocols to collect whole blood in K2EDTA tubes. For TCRbeta analysis, collaborator samples were shipped as frozen whole blood, as isolated PBMCs, or as DNA extracted from either sample type. Summary of the overall study and its limitations: The quantity of clinical and demographic metadata differed by source and by participant and was supplied without curation.

Regarding this clone: Its antigen has not been determined. No base quality values were provided; no much bigger clone lies one nucleotide off.

The immunoSEQ Assay, a bias-controlled multiplex PCR, was used to amplify TCRbeta CDR3 regions from genomic DNA. The paper's processing steps were these. The number of nucleated cells in each sample was estimated by amplification of reference gene primers within the assay. To quantify the absolute abundance of each unique TCRbeta CDR3 rearrangement, sequence reads were collapsed and filtered. For each sample, productive Simpson clonality was calculated as the square root of Simpson's diversity index across productive rearrangements. Not all clones reach the TCRdb copy of this immuneACCESS table, which keeps in-frame sequences only. Checked studies attribute under half of the gap to unresolved V genes and leave the rest unexplained. D and trimming were read from the DNA, whereas the V and J calls and clone size are those reported in that table. Across this sample there are 200,000 or so clones, with roughly four fifths seen only once. The biggest ten clones account for 5.1% of the sample.

This clonotype was sampled from a woman aged 65 to 85 with active or convalescent COVID-19. Sequencing input: peripheral blood.

The CDR3 amino acid sequence is: CASHTRANTGELFF. The DNA sequence is as follows: TGTGCCAGCCATACCCGCGCGAACACCGGGGAGCTGTTTTTT. Recombination joined TRBV6-5 with TRBJ2-2; no D gene call is confident. The CDR3, from cysteine to phenylalanine, totals 14 residues. The sequence is cut down to CDR3 DNA, 42 bases in frame from base 1. V lost 8 bases and J lost 0 bases; the stretch between them is 10 bases long. CDR1 and CDR2, per the germline V gene, are MNHEY and SVGAGI.